Listed below are T cell receptor beta chains from one sample, sequenced in a study of T cell repertoires in cytomegalovirus infection. One entry per CDR3 protein results from TCRdb running MiXCR on the reads. The repertoire holds approximately 240,000 distinct CDR3 sequences, with roughly 12% as singletons. Material: PBMCs. Every receptor here comes from a human donor in good health (CMV status not recorded). Some clones in this sample may be carry-over from other donors' samples. The CDR3 runs from the conserved cysteine through the conserved F or W. Fields, in order: J gene, V gene, clone size, D gene, CDR3 DNA, CDR3 protein. D genes are given only for firm matches. Only some rows state a clone size, as once, few, many or a class for expanded clones.

>TRBJ1-2|TRBV7-9|few|NA
TGTGCCAGCAGTTGGGACCTCGGTGGCTACACCTTC
CASSWDLGGYTF
>TRBJ2-2|TRBV6-6|few|TRBD2
TGTGCCAGCAGTTACTCGACAGCGGGAGGCCCCACCGGGGAGCTGTTTTTT
CASSYSTAGGPTGELFF
>TRBJ2-1|TRBV5-5|many|NA
TGTGCCAGCAGCGTCGACTTGAATGAGCAGTTCTTC
CASSVDLNEQFF
>TRBJ1-1|TRBV7-2|many|NA
TGTGCCAGCAGCTTAGTATTTGGGGTGAACACTGAAGCTTTCTTT
CASSLVFGVNTEAFF
>TRBJ2-2|TRBV11-2|many|NA
TGTGCCAGCAGCTTTTCGGGGGCCGGGGAGCTGTTTTTT
CASSFSGAGELFF
>TRBJ2-2|TRBV25-1|many|NA
TGTGCCAGCATGGTCGCGAACACCGGGGAGCTGTTTTTT
CASMVANTGELFF
>TRBJ2-7|TRBV5-6|NA|NA
TGTGCCAGCAGCTCGCGAGGGGGGCCTTCCTACGAGCAGTACTTC
CASSSRGGPSYEQYF
>TRBJ1-1|TRBV5-4|few|TRBD1
TGTGCCAGCAGCTTGGATCAGGGGGCCTTAATTTCTGAAGCTTTCTTT
CASSLDQGALISEAFF
>TRBJ2-1|TRBV27|NA|NA
TGTGCCAGCAGTGCCCTGGGCAGGATAACGTTCTTC
CASSALGRITFF
>TRBJ2-2|TRBV29-1|NA|NA
TGCAGCGTTGGCTTAGCTGGGGAGCTGTTTTTT
CSVGLAGELFF
>TRBJ1-4|TRBV11-2|NA|NA
TGTGCCAGCAGCCAGAGGGTACCGGCATATGAAAAACTGTTTTTT
CASSQRVPAYEKLFF
>TRBJ2-5|TRBV29-1|few|TRBD2
TGCAGCGTTTCCGGGACTAGCGGGTTGGGGGAGACCCAGTACTTC
CSVSGTSGLGETQYF
>TRBJ2-7|TRBV10-3|few|NA
TGTGCCATCAGTGAGTCTCAGGGTTCCTACGAGCAGTACTTC
CAISESQGSYEQYF
>TRBJ1-1|TRBV7-8|many|TRBD1
TGTGCCAGCAGCTCGACAGGGTGGACTGAAGCTTTCTTT
CASSSTGWTEAFF
>TRBJ2-2|TRBV12-3/TRBV12-4|many|NA
TGTGCCAGCAGTTTCCCCCGGGGGAGTTATGACACCGGGGAGCTGTTTTTT
CASSFPRGSYDTGELFF
>TRBJ2-7|TRBV7-3|many|TRBD2
TGTGCCAGCAGCTTAACGACTGGACTAGCGGGAGGGAACGAGCAGTACTTC
CASSLTTGLAGGNEQYF
>TRBJ1-3|TRBV5-6|NA|NA
TGTGCCAGCAGGGAATATGGGGGTACCATATATTTT
CASREYGGTIYF
>TRBJ2-3|TRBV4-3|once|TRBD2
TGCGCCAGCAGCCAAGATTTCCAGGGAGGGTATTTCACAGATACGCAGTATTTT
CASSQDFQGGYFTDTQYF
>TRBJ2-1|TRBV7-2|many|TRBD1
TGTGCCAGCAGCACCCGGACAGGGCGTTCCTACAATGAGCAGTTCTTC
CASSTRTGRSYNEQFF
>TRBJ2-7|TRBV7-2|many|NA
TGTGCCAGCAGCTTAAGTGGTGCGGCAGATACCTCCTACGAGCAGTACTTC
CASSLSGAADTSYEQYF
>TRBJ2-5|TRBV28|NA|NA
TGTGCCAGCAGTTTGCTCCAGGGGTCTTATTACTTC
CASSLLQGSYYF
>TRBJ1-3|TRBV6-2/TRBV6-3|NA|NA
TGTGCCAGCACCTGGGGCGCCGGTCGGGTGTCTGGAAACACCATATATTTT
CASTWGAGRVSGNTIYF
>TRBJ1-1|TRBV7-2|many|NA
TGTGCCAGCAGCTCGACTATGAACACTGAAGCTTTCTTT
CASSSTMNTEAFF
>TRBJ2-3|TRBV4-3|few|TRBD1
TGCGCCAGCAGCCCTAGTGCCGGGACAGCGAGCACAGATACGCAGTATTTT
CASSPSAGTASTDTQYF
>TRBJ2-3|TRBV6-2/TRBV6-3|few|TRBD1
TGTGCCAGCAACCAGGGGGCGAATACGCAGTATTTT
CASNQGANTQYF
>TRBJ2-7|TRBV27|many|TRBD1
TGTGCCAGCAGTTTATCGACAGGGAATCCCTACGAGCAGTACTTC
CASSLSTGNPYEQYF
>TRBJ1-6|TRBV20-1|many|NA
TGCAGTGCTATTGGGGGGGTCAGCTCCTATAATTCACCCCTCCACTTT
CSAIGGVSSYNSPLHF
>TRBJ2-7|TRBV29-1|NA|TRBD1
TGCAGCGTGGAAGCCGGGACAGCCTACGAGCAGTACTTC
CSVEAGTAYEQYF
>TRBJ2-5|TRBV28|NA|NA
TGTGCCAGCAGTTCCACCGGGACCCGGGAGACCCAGTACTTC
CASSSTGTRETQYF
>TRBJ2-7|TRBV11-2|many|NA
TGTGCCAGCAGCTCCACGGTAGGGGCTGGCGGTTACTTC
CASSSTVGAGGYF
>TRBJ1-4|TRBV12-3/TRBV12-4|many|TRBD1
TGTGCCAGCAGTTTAACGGGACAGGGAGGCGAAAAACTGTTTTTT
CASSLTGQGGEKLFF
>TRBJ2-1|TRBV6-1|NA|TRBD2
TGTGCCAGCAGTTATAAACTAGCGGACAATGAGCAGTTCTTC
CASSYKLADNEQFF
>TRBJ2-3|TRBV12-3/TRBV12-4|many|NA
TGTGCCAGCAGTATACCCGGGGGAGATACGCAGTATTTT
CASSIPGGDTQYF
>TRBJ2-7|TRBV7-2|many|NA
TGTGCCAGCAGCTTAAACGGGCTAGTCTACGAGCAGTACTTC
CASSLNGLVYEQYF
>TRBJ1-4|TRBV28|NA|NA
TGTGCCAGCAGTTACTCAGGGGTAGCTAATGAAAAACTGTTTTTT
CASSYSGVANEKLFF
>TRBJ2-1|TRBV7-2|many|NA
TGTGCCAGCAGCTTGTGGGGACAACGGTCCAATGAGCAGTTCTTC
CASSLWGQRSNEQFF
>TRBJ2-1|TRBV12-3/TRBV12-4|NA|TRBD2
TGTGCCAGCAGTCAAAACAAGATAACTAGCGGGATAAGGTCCTACAATGAGCAGTTCTTC
CASSQNKITSGIRSYNEQFF
>TRBJ2-3|TRBV19|many|NA
TGTGCCAGTAGTTTCGCTAGTTCGGATACGCAGTATTTT
CASSFASSDTQYF
>TRBJ1-2|TRBV28|few|NA
TGTGCCAGCAGTTTCCCGGCAGGGCAAGGCGGCAGGGCTCCTTACTATGGCTACACCTTC
CASSFPAGQGGRAPYYGYTF
>TRBJ1-1|TRBV20-1|NA|NA
TGCAGTGCTAGCCAGGGGCTGTCGGCCGCTGAAGCTTTCTTT
CSASQGLSAAEAFF
>TRBJ1-5|TRBV19|once|NA
TGTCCCAGTAGTCCGCAGGGGACGGACAATCAGCCCCAGCATTTT
CPSSPQGTDNQPQHF
>TRBJ2-1|TRBV29-1|many|TRBD2
TGCAGCGTTGGGTCGGTGCGGGGGAGATCATACAATGAGCAGTTCTTC
CSVGSVRGRSYNEQFF
>TRBJ2-5|TRBV10-3|NA|NA
TGTGCCATCAGTGAGCCGGTCCCTCAAGAGACCCAGTACTTC
CAISEPVPQETQYF
>TRBJ2-7|TRBV7-2|many|NA
TGTGCCAGCAGCCCGAGCTCCTACGAGCAGTACTTC
CASSPSSYEQYF
>TRBJ2-2|TRBV7-7|many|TRBD1
TGTGCCAGCAGCTCGACAGGGAATGCCGGGGAGCTGTTTTTT
CASSSTGNAGELFF
>TRBJ1-1|TRBV11-3|many|NA
TGTGCCAGCAGCTTAAAGTCAGGCGACTACACTGAAGCTTTCTTT
CASSLKSGDYTEAFF
>TRBJ1-1|TRBV7-2|NA|NA
TGTGCCAGCAGCTTAGGGCCCGGGACCGCCTTTGAAGCTTTCTTT
CASSLGPGTAFEAFF
>TRBJ1-1|TRBV7-2|many|NA
TGTGCCAGCAGCCGCGCCGGGTTGGACATGAACACTGAAGCTTTCTTT
CASSRAGLDMNTEAFF
>TRBJ2-1|TRBV7-2|NA|TRBD2
TGTGCCAGCAGCTTAGAACTAGCGGGAGGGATGAATGAGCAGTTCTTC
CASSLELAGGMNEQFF
>TRBJ1-1|TRBV29-1|NA|TRBD1
TGCAGCGTTGGGCCGACAGGGGGTGCTGAAGCTTTCTTT
CSVGPTGGAEAFF
>TRBJ2-4|TRBV7-8|many|TRBD1
TGTGCCAGCAGCTTGGACAGGGGGTTATCCAAAAACATTCAGTACTTC
CASSLDRGLSKNIQYF
>TRBJ1-1|TRBV19|few|TRBD1
TGTGCCAGTAGTATATACCTGGGACAGGGGAACACTGAAGCTTTCTTT
CASSIYLGQGNTEAFF
>TRBJ1-1|TRBV15|once|NA
TGTGCCACCAGCGGATCCGGGGGGCGCGGCACTGAAGCTTTCTTT
CATSGSGGRGTEAFF
>TRBJ2-7|TRBV7-6|many|TRBD1
TGTGCCAGCAGCCCTACAGGGGGCGGTGAGCAGTACTTC
CASSPTGGGEQYF
>TRBJ1-4|TRBV28|many|NA
TGTGCCAGCATCCGAGCGCATTCTAATGAAAAACTGTTTTTT
CASIRAHSNEKLFF